This T cell receptor (beta chain) comes out of a study of radiotherapy plus CTLA-4 blockade in lung cancer. This CDR3 spans 13 amino acids. The germline V and J ends were trimmed by 8 bases and 4 bases, with 14 bases remaining between them. Germline V gene data show CDR1 as LNHDA and CDR2 as SQIVND (reference sequence). Method: immunoSEQ multiplex PCR; TCRdb's copy keeps in-frame clones and lacks some. The sample contains approximately 80,000 clones, over 70% of which appear only once. The specimen was peripheral blood, collected from a patient treated with radiotherapy plus ipilimumab. The TCR originated in a human donor with non-small cell lung cancer whose response to radiotherapy plus ipilimumab could not be evaluated. Some clones in this sample may be carry-over from other donors' samples. The V call is TRBV19, the J call TRBJ1-1; the D gene is possibly TRBD1 (5 bases). This CDR3 reads CASYRQFPTEAFF. For the CDR3, the DNA is TGTGCCAGTTACAGACAGTTTCCCACTGAAGCTTTCTTT.